One and the same sample provided the 4 T cell receptor beta chains below, sequenced in a study of cytomegalovirus exposure and HLA in healthy donors. The PCR made use of 60 Vbeta and 13 Jbeta primers. Sequencing used immunoSEQ multiplex PCR; TCRdb keeps in-frame clones, though not all of them. Of 110,000 or so clones listed, around 82% were seen once; the top ten hold 5% to 5.5%. The sequenced material came from PBMCs. Receptor source: a woman aged 25 to 39 in good health and CMV-seropositive.

The chain carries TRBV9 and TRBJ1-1, with D possibly TRBD1 on 5 matching bases. Germline-derived CDR1 and CDR2 are SGDLS and YYNGEE. The CDR3 length is 13 residues. V lost 1 base and J 5 bases, leaving 9 bases between the germline ends. The CDR3 DNA reads as TGTGCCAGCAGCGTATCAGGGAGGACTGAAGCTTTCTTT. It specifies CASSVSGRTEAFF.

The chain employs TRBV2 and TRBJ2-3, with TRBD1 as a possible D gene (6 bases). Germline assignment: CDR1 SNHLY and CDR2 FYNNEI. Trimming took off 10 bases at V and 6 bases at J, with 20 bases between the two ends. The CDR3 is 14 residues long. The CDR3 here is CATTDSPYGDTQYF. The CDR3 bases are TGTGCCACCACGGACAGTCCGTACGGGGATACGCAGTATTTT.

This chain links TRBV10-3 with TRBJ2-3; tentatively, D is TRBD2 (6 bases). From germline, CDR1 is ENHRY and CDR2 SYGVKD. CDR3 length: 15 residues. The V gene lost 3 bases and the J gene lost 2 bases, with 12 bases spanning the gap. The CDR3 nucleotides read TGTGCCATCAGTGAAAGCGGCGGGAACACAGATACGCAGTATTTT. It codes for CAISESGGNTDTQYF.

The V call is TRBV6-4, the J call TRBJ2-3, with TRBD2 identical over 14 bases. The CDR3 runs to 15 residues. In germline, CDR1 is MRHNA, CDR2 SNTAGT. V lost 6 bases to trimming and J lost 4 bases; unmatched junction nucleotides: 3. The CDR3 DNA follows: TGTGCCAGCAGGAAGACTAGCGGGAGGGCAGATACGCAGTATTTT. Its protein is CASRKTSGRADTQYF.